Each of the 27 T cell receptor beta chains below was sequenced from the same sample in a study of Graves' ophthalmopathy and Graves' hyperthyroidism. Investigators amplified TCR beta CDR3 regions from RNA transcripts. In the first round, RT-PCR was carried out with HTBI primers, and a multiplex PCR formed the second round. From the multiplex PCR reads, TCRdb called clonotypes with MiXCR, one entry per CDR3 protein. The sample lists roughly 400,000 distinct CDR3 sequences; about 18% were seen once. Material: peripheral blood. Receptors were obtained from an adult woman with stable Graves' hyperthyroidism.

This clonotype was detected ten times or more. The gene calls are TRBV16 and TRBJ2-1; TRBD1 is a possible D gene (6 bases). The ends were cut back, 4 bases at V and 7 bases at J, with 17 bases in the middle. Germline CDR1 is KGHSY and CDR2 is FQNENV. This CDR3 is 15 amino acids long. The CDR3 DNA follows: TGTGCCAGCAGCCTCTATCAGGGGTCGGGTAATGAGCAGTTCTTC. This gives the protein CASSLYQGSGNEQFF.

This clonotype was counted ten times or more. The chain joins TRBV6-5 to TRBJ2-5, with D uncertain. The CDR3 is 12 amino acids. Between the trimmed V and J ends, which lost 2 bases and 1 base, there was a span of 2 bases. Per the germline V gene, CDR1 is MNHEY and CDR2 is SVGAGI. The CDR3 DNA is TGTGCCAGCAGTTACGGCCAAGAGACCCAGTACTTC. Its translation is CASSYGQETQYF.

The sample holds many counts of this clonotype. V gene TRBV6-5 combines with J gene TRBJ1-1, with 9 bases identical to TRBD1. The CDR3 spans 13 residues. In germline, CDR1 is MNHEY, CDR2 SVGAGI. The J segment lost 9 bases and the V segment lost 2 bases, leaving 4 bases of the junction unmatched. The CDR3 reads CASSYQNRGQAFF. The CDR3 nucleotides are TGTGCCAGCAGTTACCAGAACAGGGGGCAAGCTTTCTTT.

This clonotype was seen many times. This may be a read error, as it is one base from a much larger clone. The rearrangement uses TRBV6-1 and TRBJ1-1; D call uncertain. Germline CDR1 reads MNHNS; CDR2 reads SASEGT. With 7 bases removed from V and 0 bases from J, the gap between germline ends came to 6 bases. The CDR3 loop spans 12 amino acids. CDR3 nucleotide sequence: TGTGCCAGCACCGGTTTGAACACTGAAGCTTTCTTT. Protein: CASTGLNTEAFF.

Ten or more counts support this clonotype. V usage is TRBV29-1 and J usage is TRBJ2-7; D may be TRBD2 (6 bases). The germline gives CDR1 SQVTM, CDR2 ANQGSEA. V was clipped by 4 bases and J by 1 base, with 14 bases between them. CDR3 size: 14 residues. The CDR3 bases are TGCAGCGTTGTTGGGGGGAGTGGTTCCTACGAGCAGTACTTC. It codes for CSVVGGSGSYEQYF.

The chain has TRBV12-3 or TRBV12-4 and TRBJ1-3; TRBD1 matches 7 bases. V lost 6 bases, J lost 0 bases, and 2 bases stayed unmatched. The CDR3 is made up of 14 amino acids. CDR3 DNA sequence: TGTGCCAGCAGAGGGGGCAACTCTGGAAACACCATATATTTT. This gives the protein CASRGGNSGNTIYF.

Many counts were recorded for this clonotype. The chain carries TRBV28 and TRBJ2-7; D remains ambiguous. The germline V gene has CDR1 MDHEN and CDR2 SYDVKM. This CDR3 has 13 residues. V was clipped by 3 bases and J by 10 bases, with 16 bases between them. CDR3: CASSLLVETGQYF. Here the CDR3 DNA reads TGTGCCAGCAGTTTGTTAGTGGAGACGGGTCAGTACTTC.

This clonotype was counted between two and nine times. The V call is TRBV7-2, the J call TRBJ2-5; 13 bases fit TRBD2. Germline loops: CDR1 SGHTA, CDR2 FQGNSA. The trim removed 1 base at V and 4 bases at J, leaving 3 bases unmatched. There are 16 residues in the CDR3. The CDR3 loop reads CASSLGTSGRPETQYF. CDR3 nucleotides: TGTGCCAGCAGCTTAGGGACTAGCGGGAGACCAGAGACCCAGTACTTC.

The V gene is TRBV7-2, the J gene TRBJ1-1, with TRBD1 matching over 7 bases. The CDR3 is 14 residues long. Trimming cost V 5 bases and J 3 bases; bases outside gene matches: 6. CDR1 is SGHTA, CDR2 FQGNSA, per germline. The CDR3 is CASSTRQGHTEAFF. CDR3 in DNA: TGTGCCAGCAGCACCAGACAGGGCCACACTGAAGCTTTCTTT.

A few counts support this clonotype. This chain uses TRBV6-1 with TRBJ2-7, with 11 bases fitting TRBD2. The ends lost 5 bases at V and 9 bases at J; junction bases unmatched: 15. This CDR3 contains 16 residues. Looked up from germline, CDR1 is MNHNS and CDR2 is SASEGT. CDR3 sequence: CASSKTSGAFRGGQYF. The CDR3 DNA reads TGTGCCAGCAGTAAGACTAGCGGGGCATTTAGGGGTGGGCAGTACTTC.

CDR3 loop: CASSHSGGPTPLKRQYF. In DNA, the CDR3 is TGTGCCAGCAGTCATAGCGGAGGCCCTACGCCCCTAAAGAGGCAGTACTTC. This chain joins TRBV12-3 or TRBV12-4 and TRBJ2-7, with D tentatively TRBD2 (6 bases). Trimming took 5 bases from V and 9 from J, leaving 29 bases between them. The CDR3 is made up of 17 amino acids.

This clonotype was observed many times. The chain employs TRBV20-1 and TRBJ1-1; D is unclear. The CDR3 length is 13 residues. Trimming removed 2 bases from V and 0 bases from J, with 7 bases in between. Germline V CDR1 and CDR2: DFQATT, SNEGSKA (reference sequence). The DNA for the CDR3 is TGCAGTGCTAGAAAACGGATGAACACTGAAGCTTTCTTT. Translating gives CSARKRMNTEAFF.

On this clonotype itself: A junction boundary mismatches the germline segment, possibly from a read error. This rearrangement joins TRBV2 to TRBJ2-5; D gene ambiguous. Germline V gives CDR1 SNHLY, CDR2 FYNNEI. The CDR3 spans 15 residues. The CDR3 loop is CVSSLLELQQETQYF. Here the CDR3 DNA reads TGTGTCAGCAGTTTGTTAGAGCTACAGCAAGAGACCCAGTACTTC. Filled out from reference TRBV2 and TRBJ2-5, the complete variable domain reads EPEVTQTPSHQVTQMGQEVILRCVPISNHLYFYWYRQILGQKVEFLVSFYNNEISEKSEIFDDQFSVERPDGSNFTLKIRSTKLEDSAMYFCVSSLLELQQETQYFGPGTRLLVL.

This clonotype was seen at least ten times. This chain links TRBV15 with TRBJ1-5; 11 bases fit TRBD1. With 4 bases clipped from V and 3 bases from J, the junction kept 8 bases outside the gene matches. This CDR3 is built from 17 residues. Germline values: CDR1 LNHNV, CDR2 YYDKDF (reference sequence). The CDR3 is CATSMRDRGSHNQPQHF. In DNA form, the CDR3 reads TGTGCCACCAGCATGCGGGACAGGGGGTCTCACAATCAGCCCCAGCATTTT.

The chain recombines TRBV28 with TRBJ1-2, with D possibly TRBD1 on 6 matching bases. The CDR3 runs 15 residues. In germline, CDR1 is MDHEN, CDR2 SYDVKM. Trimming took 4 bases from V and 8 from J, leaving 20 bases between them. The CDR3 nucleotides read TGTGCCAGCAGTTGGATCGGGACACAACAAGGAGGCTACACCTTC. Translation gives CASSWIGTQQGGYTF.

In its sample, this clonotype was seen many times. The chain carries TRBV7-2 and TRBJ2-2, with D unresolved. CDR3 length: 13 residues. V lost 2 bases and J lost 5, with 6 bases in between. Per germline, CDR1 SGHTA and CDR2 FQGNSA. The CDR3 spells CASSLMPTGELFF. CDR3 in DNA: TGTGCCAGCAGCTTAATGCCTACCGGGGAGCTGTTTTTT.

In this sample, this clonotype turned up many times. The CDR3 bases are TGCAGCGCAGATAGGCTAGCGGGCTTACAAGAGACCCAGTACTTC. Protein sequence: CSADRLAGLQETQYF. The chain couples TRBV29-1 to TRBJ2-5, with 8 bases fitting TRBD2. In germline, CDR1 is SQVTM, CDR2 ANQGSEA. CDR3 length: 15 amino acids. The trim removed 7 bases at V and 2 bases at J, leaving 12 bases unmatched.

This clonotype was counted many times. V gene TRBV27 combines with J gene TRBJ2-7; D possibly corresponds to TRBD2 (6 bases). The CDR3 spans 12 residues. With 6 bases removed from V and 4 bases from J, the gap between germline ends came to 10 bases. Germline V gene data show CDR1 as MNHEY and CDR2 as SMNVEV (reference sequence). The CDR3 protein is CASRGGGYEQYF. DNA of the CDR3: TGTGCCAGCAGGGGAGGAGGTTACGAGCAGTACTTC.

This clonotype appeared many times. This chain links TRBV7-2 with TRBJ2-7; D may correspond to TRBD1 or TRBD2 (5 bases each). Germline lookup yields CDR1 SGHTA and CDR2 FQGNSA. V was trimmed by 7 bases and J by 2 bases, leaving 21 bases between them. The CDR3 runs 16 residues. CDR3 DNA sequence: TGTGCCAGCATCGACCAATCCTCGAGGGACCCCTACGAGCAGTACTTC. Encoded protein: CASIDQSSRDPYEQYF.

This chain connects TRBV7-2 to TRBJ1-1; no clear D. V was pared by 5 bases and J by 7 bases, with 14 bases between. The CDR3 has 13 residues. Germline V gives CDR1 SGHTA, CDR2 FQGNSA. The CDR3 DNA sequence: TGTGCCAGCAGCCCCTATCGGACGGATGAAGCTTTCTTT. It encodes CASSPYRTDEAFF.

This clonotype was found many times. J is TRBJ1-1 and V is TRBV20-1, with 9 bases matching TRBD1. J lost 4 bases, V lost 6 bases, and 9 bases had no gene match. Germline CDR1 reads DFQATT; CDR2 reads SNEGSKA (reference sequence). This CDR3 region has 14 residues. The DNA of the CDR3 is TGCAGTGCCGACGAACAGGGGGCAAGCACTGAAGCTTTCTTT. Protein sequence: CSADEQGASTEAFF.

The table lists this clonotype with many counts. The V call is TRBV6-5, the J call TRBJ1-2; no clear D gene. V was cut by 8 bases and J by 4 bases, with 20 bases left in between. This CDR3 contains 15 residues. From germline, CDR1 is MNHEY and CDR2 SVGAGI. As DNA, the CDR3 is TGTGCCAGCGTTCCTAAACTCGGGGTCCTCTATGGCTACACCTTC. This gives the protein CASVPKLGVLYGYTF.

In this sample, this clonotype turned up many times. The chain employs TRBV20-1 and TRBJ1-6; no clear D gene. Germline V gene sequence: CDR1 DFQATT, CDR2 SNEGSKA (reference sequence). Trimming removed 2 bases at V and 8 bases at J, with 13 bases between. There are 14 residues in the CDR3. The CDR3 here is CSARHKGRDSPLHF. Written as DNA, the CDR3 is TGCAGTGCTAGACATAAGGGTAGGGATTCACCCCTCCACTTT.

This clonotype came up many times. The chain employs TRBV25-1 and TRBJ2-7; D is perhaps TRBD1 or TRBD2 (5 bases each). Germline CDR1 reads MGHDK; CDR2 reads SYGVNS. This CDR3 comprises 15 residues. Trimming took 4 bases from V and 1 from J, leaving 14 bases between them. The CDR3 bases are TGTGCCAGCAGTGTAGGAGGAGGACATTCCTACGAGCAGTACTTC. It codes for CASSVGGGHSYEQYF.

Many counts were recorded for this clonotype. The V call is TRBV28, the J call TRBJ2-5; 9 nucleotides agree with TRBD1. J lost 7 bases, V lost 5 bases, and 11 bases had no gene match. This CDR3 spans 15 amino acids. CDR1 MDHEN and CDR2 SYDVKM come from the germline V gene. CDR3 region: CASSAPGQGVGTQYF. CDR3 in DNA: TGTGCCAGCAGTGCTCCGGGACAGGGCGTTGGGACCCAGTACTTC.

This clonotype has more than one count but fewer than ten. The chain has TRBV6-1 and TRBJ1-2, with 7 nucleotides matching TRBD1. V lost 0 bases, J lost 7 bases, and 11 bases stayed unmatched. The germline gives CDR1 MNHNS, CDR2 SASEGT. The CDR3 spans 16 residues. CDR3 nucleotides: TGTGCCAGCAGTGAAGCGCCTAGACAGGGCACTACTGGCTACACCTTC. Its translation is CASSEAPRQGTTGYTF.

The rearrangement uses TRBV6-2 or TRBV6-3 and TRBJ2-2, with a possible D match to TRBD2 (6 bases). Germline CDR1 MNHEY, CDR2 SVGEGT. Trimming shortened V by 10 bases and J by 2 bases, and 11 bases separated the two germline ends. The CDR3 has 13 amino acids. In nucleotides, the CDR3 is TGTGCCACCCTAGCGATAAACACCGGGGAGCTGTTTTTT. Its translation is CATLAINTGELFF.